The present TCR beta chain was sequenced within a study of T cells expressing NK-cell markers. This CDR3 region has 16 residues. In germline, CDR1 is LNHNV, CDR2 YYDKDF (reference sequence). In generating TCR beta cDNA, 5'RACE template switching with UMIs was used. TCRdb reworked the 5' RACE reads into one entry per CDR3 protein, no DNA. This repertoire comprises about 460,000 distinct CDR3 sequences; its ten largest clones make up about 1.5%. The sequencing input was blood T cells: a sorted CD56 or NKG2C T cell subset, CD4+ or CD8+ T cells, or bulk PBMC T cells (not recorded which). The receptor was isolated from a woman in her 50s in good health. The V gene is TRBV15, the J gene TRBJ1-2. CDR3 residues: CATSRAFGREDYGYTF.